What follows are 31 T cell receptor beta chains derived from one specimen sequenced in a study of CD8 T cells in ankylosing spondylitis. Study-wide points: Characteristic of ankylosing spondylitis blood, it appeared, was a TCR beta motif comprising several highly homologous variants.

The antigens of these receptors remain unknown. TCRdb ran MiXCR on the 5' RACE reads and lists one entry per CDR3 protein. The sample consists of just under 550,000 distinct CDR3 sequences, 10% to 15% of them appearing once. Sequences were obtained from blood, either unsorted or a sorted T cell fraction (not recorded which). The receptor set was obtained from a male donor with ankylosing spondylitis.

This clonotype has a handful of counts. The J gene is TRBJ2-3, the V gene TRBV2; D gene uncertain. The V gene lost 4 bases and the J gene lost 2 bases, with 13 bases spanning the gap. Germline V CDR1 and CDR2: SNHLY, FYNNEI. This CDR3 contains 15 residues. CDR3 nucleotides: TGTGCCAGCAGTGCGGGCGCGCGTATCACAGATACGCAGTATTTT. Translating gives CASSAGARITDTQYF.

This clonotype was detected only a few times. DNA for the CDR3: TGTGCCAGCAGTTTACATGAGACTAATGAGCAGTTCTTC. Its protein is CASSLHETNEQFF. This rearrangement joins TRBV12-3 or TRBV12-4 to TRBJ2-1; D is undetermined. The CDR3 is 13 residues long. V lost 2 bases and J lost 7, with 9 bases in between.

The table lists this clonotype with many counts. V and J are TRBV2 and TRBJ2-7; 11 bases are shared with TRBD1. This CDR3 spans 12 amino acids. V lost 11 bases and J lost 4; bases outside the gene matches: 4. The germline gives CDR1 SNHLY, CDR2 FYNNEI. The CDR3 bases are TGTGCCGGCCGGGACAGGGGGTACGAGCAGTACTTC. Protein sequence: CAGRDRGYEQYF.

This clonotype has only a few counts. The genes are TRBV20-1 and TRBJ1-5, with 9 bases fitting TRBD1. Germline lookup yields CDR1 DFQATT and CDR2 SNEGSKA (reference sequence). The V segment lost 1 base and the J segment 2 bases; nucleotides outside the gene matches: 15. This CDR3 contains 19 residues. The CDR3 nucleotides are TGCAGTGCTAGAGCCGCCTGGAGGACAGGGGTTTTGGGCAATCAGCCCCAGCATTTT. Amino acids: CSARAAWRTGVLGNQPQHF.

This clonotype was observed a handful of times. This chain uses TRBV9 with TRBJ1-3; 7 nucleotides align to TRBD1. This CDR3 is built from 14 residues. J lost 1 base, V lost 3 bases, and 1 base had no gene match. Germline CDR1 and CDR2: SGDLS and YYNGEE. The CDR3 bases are TGTGCCAGCAGCGCGGACAGGTCTGGAAACACCATATATTTT. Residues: CASSADRSGNTIYF.

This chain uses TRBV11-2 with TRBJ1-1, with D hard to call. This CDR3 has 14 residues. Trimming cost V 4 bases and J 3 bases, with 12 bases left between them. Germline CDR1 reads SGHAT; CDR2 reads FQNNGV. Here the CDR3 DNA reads TGTGCCAGCAGCTCCGCCCCCCGGGACACTGAAGCTTTCTTT. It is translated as CASSSAPRDTEAFF. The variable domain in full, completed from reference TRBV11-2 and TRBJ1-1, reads EAGVAQSPRYKIIEKRQSVAFWCNPISGHATLYWYQQILGQGPKLLIQFQNNGVVDDSQLPKDRFSAERLKGVDSTLKIQPAKLEDSAVYLCASSSAPRDTEAFFGQGTRLTVV.

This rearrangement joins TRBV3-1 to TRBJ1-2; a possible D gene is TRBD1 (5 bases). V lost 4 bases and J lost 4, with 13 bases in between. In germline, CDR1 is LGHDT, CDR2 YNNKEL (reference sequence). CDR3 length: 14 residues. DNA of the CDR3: TGTGCCAGCAGCCTCTCTGACAGCCTCTATGGCTACACCTTC. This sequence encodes CASSLSDSLYGYTF.

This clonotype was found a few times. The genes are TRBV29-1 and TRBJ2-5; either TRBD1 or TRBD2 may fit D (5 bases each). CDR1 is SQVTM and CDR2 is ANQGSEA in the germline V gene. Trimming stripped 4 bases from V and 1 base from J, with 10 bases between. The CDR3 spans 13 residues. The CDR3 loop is CSVGPGTQETQYF. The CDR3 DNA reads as TGCAGCGTTGGGCCAGGGACCCAAGAGACCCAGTACTTC.

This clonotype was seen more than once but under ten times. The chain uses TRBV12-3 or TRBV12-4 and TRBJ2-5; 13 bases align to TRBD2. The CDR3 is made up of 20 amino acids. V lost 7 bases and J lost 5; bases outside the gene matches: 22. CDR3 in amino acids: CASTKTGNSWTSGSRETQYF. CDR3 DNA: TGTGCCAGCACTAAGACCGGGAACAGCTGGACTAGCGGGAGTCGGGAGACCCAGTACTTC.

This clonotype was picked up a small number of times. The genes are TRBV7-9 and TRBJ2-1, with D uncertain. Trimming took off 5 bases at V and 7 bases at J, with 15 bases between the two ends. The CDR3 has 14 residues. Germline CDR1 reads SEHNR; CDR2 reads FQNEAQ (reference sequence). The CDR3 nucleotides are TGTGCCAGCAGCCAGTTAGCTTCTCTAAATGAGCAGTTCTTC. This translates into CASSQLASLNEQFF. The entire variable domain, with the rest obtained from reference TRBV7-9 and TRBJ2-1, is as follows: DTGVSQNPRHKITKRGQNVTFRCDPISEHNRLYWYRQTLGQGPEFLTYFQNEAQLEKSRLLSDRFSAERPKGSFSTLEIQRTEQGDSAMYLCASSQLASLNEQFFGPGTRLTVL.

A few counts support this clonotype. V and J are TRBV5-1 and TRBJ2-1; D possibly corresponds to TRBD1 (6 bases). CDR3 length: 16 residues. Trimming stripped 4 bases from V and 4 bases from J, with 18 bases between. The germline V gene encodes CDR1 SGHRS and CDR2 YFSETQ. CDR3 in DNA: TGCGCCAGCAGCAAAGCTGACGGGACAATTTACAATGAGCAGTTCTTC. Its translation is CASSKADGTIYNEQFF.

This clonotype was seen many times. The CDR3 region is CASRPGSYGSDSYNEQFF. The CDR3 DNA reads TGTGCCAGCAGGCCTGGTTCCTACGGGTCTGACTCCTACAATGAGCAGTTCTTC. The rearrangement joins TRBV11-2 to TRBJ2-1; no clear D. Per germline, CDR1 SGHAT and CDR2 FQNNGV. CDR3 length equals 18 residues. Between the trimmed V and J ends, which lost 6 bases and 0 bases, there was a span of 21 bases. The whole variable domain, remainder taken from reference TRBV11-2 and TRBJ2-1, is EAGVAQSPRYKIIEKRQSVAFWCNPISGHATLYWYQQILGQGPKLLIQFQNNGVVDDSQLPKDRFSAERLKGVDSTLKIQPAKLEDSAVYLCASRPGSYGSDSYNEQFFGPGTRLTVL.

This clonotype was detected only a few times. CDR3 in amino acids: CASSSGTGGPKEAFF. The CDR3 DNA follows: TGTGCCAGCAGTTCCGGGACAGGGGGTCCGAAAGAAGCTTTCTTT. The rearrangement uses TRBV28 and TRBJ1-1; 11 positions agree with TRBD1. Germline V gene data show CDR1 as MDHEN and CDR2 as SYDVKM. J lost 8 bases, V lost 4 bases, and 9 bases had no gene match. The CDR3 consists of 15 residues.

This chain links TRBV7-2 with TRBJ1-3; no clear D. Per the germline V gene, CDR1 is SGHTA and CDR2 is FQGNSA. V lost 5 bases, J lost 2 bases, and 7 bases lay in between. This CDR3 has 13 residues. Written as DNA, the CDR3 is TGTGCCAGCAGCGCCGAGCCTGGAAACACCATATATTTT. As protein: CASSAEPGNTIYF. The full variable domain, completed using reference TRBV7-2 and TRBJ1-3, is GAGVSQSPSNKVTEKGKDVELRCDPISGHTALYWYRQSLGQGLEFLIYFQGNSAPDKSGLPSDRFSAERTGGSVSTLTIQRTQQEDSAVYLCASSAEPGNTIYFGEGSWLTVV.

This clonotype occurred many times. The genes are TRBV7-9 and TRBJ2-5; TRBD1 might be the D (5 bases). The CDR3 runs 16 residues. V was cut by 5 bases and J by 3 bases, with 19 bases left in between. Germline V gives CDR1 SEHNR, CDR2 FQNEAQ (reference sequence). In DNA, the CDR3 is TGTGCCAGCAGCCGGAGCCTCATTGACAGAGAAGAGACCCAGTACTTC. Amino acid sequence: CASSRSLIDREETQYF.

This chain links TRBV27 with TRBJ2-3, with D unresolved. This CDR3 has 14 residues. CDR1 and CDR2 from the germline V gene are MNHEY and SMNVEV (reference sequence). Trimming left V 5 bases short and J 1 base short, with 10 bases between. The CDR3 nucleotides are TGTGCCAGCAGTACCCTCTGGGGCACAGATACGCAGTATTTT. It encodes CASSTLWGTDTQYF.

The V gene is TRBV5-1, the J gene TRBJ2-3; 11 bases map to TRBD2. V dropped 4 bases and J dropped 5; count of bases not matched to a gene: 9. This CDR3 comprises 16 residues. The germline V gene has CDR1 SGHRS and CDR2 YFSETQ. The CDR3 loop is CASSLLTSGEGDTQYF. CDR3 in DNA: TGCGCCAGCAGCCTACTGACTAGCGGGGAGGGAGATACGCAGTATTTT.

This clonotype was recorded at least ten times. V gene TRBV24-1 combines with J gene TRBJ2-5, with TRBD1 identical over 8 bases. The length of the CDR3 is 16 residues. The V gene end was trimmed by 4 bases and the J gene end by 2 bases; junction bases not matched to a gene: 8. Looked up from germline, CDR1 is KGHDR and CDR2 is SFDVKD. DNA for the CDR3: TGTGCCACCAGTGAGACGGACAGGGAGCCTCAAGAGACCCAGTACTTC. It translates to CATSETDREPQETQYF.

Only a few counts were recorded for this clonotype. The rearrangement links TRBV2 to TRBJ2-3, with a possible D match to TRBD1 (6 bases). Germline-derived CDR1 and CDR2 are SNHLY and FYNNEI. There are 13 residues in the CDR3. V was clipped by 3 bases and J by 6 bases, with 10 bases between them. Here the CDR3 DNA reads TGTGCCAGCAGTGACCAACAGGGCGATACGCAGTATTTT. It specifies CASSDQQGDTQYF. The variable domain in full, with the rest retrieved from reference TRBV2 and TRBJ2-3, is EPEVTQTPSHQVTQMGQEVILRCVPISNHLYFYWYRQILGQKVEFLVSFYNNEISEKSEIFDDQFSVERPDGSNFTLKIRSTKLEDSAMYFCASSDQQGDTQYFGPGTRLTVL.

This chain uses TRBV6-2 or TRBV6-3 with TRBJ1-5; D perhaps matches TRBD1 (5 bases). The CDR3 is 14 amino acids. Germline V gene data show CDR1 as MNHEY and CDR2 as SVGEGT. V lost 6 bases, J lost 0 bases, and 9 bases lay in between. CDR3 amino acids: CASRLGLSNQPQHF. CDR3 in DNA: TGTGCCAGCAGGTTGGGGCTTAGCAATCAGCCCCAGCATTTT.

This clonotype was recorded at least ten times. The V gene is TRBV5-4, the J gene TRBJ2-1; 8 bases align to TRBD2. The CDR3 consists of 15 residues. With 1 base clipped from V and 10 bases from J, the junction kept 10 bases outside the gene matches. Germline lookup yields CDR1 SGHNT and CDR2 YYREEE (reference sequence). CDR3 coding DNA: TGTGCCAGCAGCTTGCGTATTAGCGGGATTGAAGAGCAGTTCTTC. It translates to CASSLRISGIEEQFF.

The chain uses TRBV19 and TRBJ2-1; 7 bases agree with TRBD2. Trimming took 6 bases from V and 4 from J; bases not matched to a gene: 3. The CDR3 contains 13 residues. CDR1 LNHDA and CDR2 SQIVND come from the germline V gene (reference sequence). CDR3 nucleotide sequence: TGTGCCAGTAGCGGGAGGCCGTACAATGAGCAGTTCTTC. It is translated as CASSGRPYNEQFF.

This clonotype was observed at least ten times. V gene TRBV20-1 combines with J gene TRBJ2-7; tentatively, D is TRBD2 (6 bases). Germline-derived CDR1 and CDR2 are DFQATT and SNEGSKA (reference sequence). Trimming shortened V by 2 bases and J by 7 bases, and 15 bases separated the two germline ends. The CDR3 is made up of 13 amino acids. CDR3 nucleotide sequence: TGCAGTGCTAGATCCCGGGTCGCGGGGGAGCAGTACGTC. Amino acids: CSARSRVAGEQYV.

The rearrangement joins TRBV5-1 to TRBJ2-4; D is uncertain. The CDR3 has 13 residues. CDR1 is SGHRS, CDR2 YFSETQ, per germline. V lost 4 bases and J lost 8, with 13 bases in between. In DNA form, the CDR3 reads TGCGCCAGCAGCCCCGGTGAACCGGACATTCAGTACTTC. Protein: CASSPGEPDIQYF.

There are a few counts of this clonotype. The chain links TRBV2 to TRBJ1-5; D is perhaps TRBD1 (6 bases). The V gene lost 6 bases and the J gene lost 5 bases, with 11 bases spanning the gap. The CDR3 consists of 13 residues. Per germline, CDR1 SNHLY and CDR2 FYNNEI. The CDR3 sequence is CASRGEGDQPQHF. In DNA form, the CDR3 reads TGTGCCAGCAGGGGGGAGGGGGATCAGCCCCAGCATTTT.

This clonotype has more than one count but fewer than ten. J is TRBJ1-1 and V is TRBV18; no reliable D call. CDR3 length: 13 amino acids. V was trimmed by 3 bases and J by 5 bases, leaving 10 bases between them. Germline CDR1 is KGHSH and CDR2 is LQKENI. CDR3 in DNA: TGTGCCAGCTCACCGCTGGAGGTTACTGAAGCTTTCTTT. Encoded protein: CASSPLEVTEAFF.

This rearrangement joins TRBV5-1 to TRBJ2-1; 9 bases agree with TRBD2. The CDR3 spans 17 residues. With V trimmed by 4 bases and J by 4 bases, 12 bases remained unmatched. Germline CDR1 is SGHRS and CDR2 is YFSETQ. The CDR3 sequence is CASSARGSGRGYNEQFF. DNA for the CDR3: TGCGCCAGCAGCGCCAGGGGTAGCGGGAGAGGGTACAATGAGCAGTTCTTC. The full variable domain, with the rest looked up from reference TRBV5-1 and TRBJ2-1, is KAGVTQTPRYLIKTRGQQVTLSCSPISGHRSVSWYQQTPGQGLQFLFEYFSETQRNKGNFPGRFSGRQFSNSRSEMNVSTLELGDSALYLCASSARGSGRGYNEQFFGPGTRLTVL.

The CDR3 coding sequence is TGCGCCAGCAAACCGAGGGGGGCAGGGCCGACGAATGAGCAGTTCTTC. Its protein product is CASKPRGAGPTNEQFF. The V call is TRBV5-1, the J call TRBJ2-1; D may be TRBD1 or TRBD2 (6 bases each). Germline CDR1 and CDR2: SGHRS and YFSETQ. Trimming cost V 6 bases and J 7 bases, with 23 bases left between them. The CDR3 runs to 16 residues.

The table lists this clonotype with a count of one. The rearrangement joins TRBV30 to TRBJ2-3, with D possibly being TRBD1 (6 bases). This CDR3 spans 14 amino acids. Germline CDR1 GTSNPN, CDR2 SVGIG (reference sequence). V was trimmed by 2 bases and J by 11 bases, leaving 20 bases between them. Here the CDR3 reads CAWSRGQTSVGQYF. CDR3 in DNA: TGTGCCTGGAGTAGGGGACAAACCTCCGTCGGGCAGTATTTT. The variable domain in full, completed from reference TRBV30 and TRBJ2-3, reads SQTIHQWPATLVQPVGSPLSLECTVEGTSNPNLYWYRQAAGRGLQLLFYSVGIGQISSEVPQNLSASRPQDRQFILSSKKLLLSDSGFYLCAWSRGQTSVGQYFGPGTRLTVL.

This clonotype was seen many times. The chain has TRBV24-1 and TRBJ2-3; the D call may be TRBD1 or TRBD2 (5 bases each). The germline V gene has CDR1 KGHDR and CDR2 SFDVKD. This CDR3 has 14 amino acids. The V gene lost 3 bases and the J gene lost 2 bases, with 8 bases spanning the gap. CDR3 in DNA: TGTGCCACCAGTGATGGGGGTTACACAGATACGCAGTATTTT. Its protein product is CATSDGGYTDTQYF.

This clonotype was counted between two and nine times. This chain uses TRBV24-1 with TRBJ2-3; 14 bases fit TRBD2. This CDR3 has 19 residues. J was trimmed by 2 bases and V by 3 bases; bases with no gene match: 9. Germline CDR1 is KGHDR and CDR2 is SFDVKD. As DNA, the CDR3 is TGTGCCACCAGTGATCCACGGACTAGCGGGAGGCTTAACACAGATACGCAGTATTTT. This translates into CATSDPRTSGRLNTDTQYF.